The T cell receptor beta chain described here comes from a study of CD8 T cells in Susac syndrome. Random hexamers were used to reverse transcribe an amount of roughly 0.5 to 1 ug RNA. TCRdb reprocessed the immunoSEQ multiplex PCR reads via MiXCR and lists one record per CDR3 protein. The sample holds roughly 200,000 distinct CDR3 sequences; roughly 90% are singletons and the top ten take 0.085% to 0.09%. The CDR3 runs 14 residues. Losses at the gene ends were 6 bases for V and 4 bases for J; bases not matched to a gene: 3. CDR1 is SEHNR, CDR2 FQNEAQ, per germline (reference sequence). From blood CD8+ and CD4+ T cells, the TCR beta chain was sequenced. TEMRA cells were FACS-enriched, unlike CD8+ and CD4+ T cells, which were negatively isolated.

Sequenced input: CD4+ T cells from PBMCs. The chain carries TRBV7-9 and TRBJ1-5; TRBD1 matches 10 bases. The TCR was taken from a human donor with Susac syndrome. Written as DNA, the CDR3 is TGTGCCAGCAGTTTGGGACAGGGGAATCAGCCCCAGCATTTT. It encodes CASSLGQGNQPQHF.